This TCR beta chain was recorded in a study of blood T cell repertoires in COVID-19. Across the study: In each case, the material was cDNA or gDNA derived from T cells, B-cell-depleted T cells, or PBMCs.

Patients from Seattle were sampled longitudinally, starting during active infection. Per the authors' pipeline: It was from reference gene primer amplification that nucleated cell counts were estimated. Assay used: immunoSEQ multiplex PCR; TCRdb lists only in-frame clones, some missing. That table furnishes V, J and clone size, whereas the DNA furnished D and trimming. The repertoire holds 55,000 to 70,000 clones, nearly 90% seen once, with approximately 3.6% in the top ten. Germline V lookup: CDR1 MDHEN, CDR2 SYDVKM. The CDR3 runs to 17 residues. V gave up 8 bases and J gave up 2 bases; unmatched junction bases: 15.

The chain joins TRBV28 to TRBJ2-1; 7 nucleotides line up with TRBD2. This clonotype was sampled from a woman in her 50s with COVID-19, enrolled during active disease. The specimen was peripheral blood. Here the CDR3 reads CASSGRVRRFPYNEQFF. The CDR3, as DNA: TGTGCCAGCTCGGGGAGGGTCCGCCGGTTTCCCTACAATGAGCAGTTCTTC.